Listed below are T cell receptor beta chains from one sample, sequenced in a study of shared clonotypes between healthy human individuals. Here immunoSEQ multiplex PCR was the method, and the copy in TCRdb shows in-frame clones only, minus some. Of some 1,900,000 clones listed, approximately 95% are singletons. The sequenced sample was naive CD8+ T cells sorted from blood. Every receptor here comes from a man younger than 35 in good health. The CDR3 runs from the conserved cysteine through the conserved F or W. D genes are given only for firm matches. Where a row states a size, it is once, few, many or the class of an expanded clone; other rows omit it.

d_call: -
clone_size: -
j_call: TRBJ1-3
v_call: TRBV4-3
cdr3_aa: CASSQYQSSGNTIYF
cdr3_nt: TGCGCCAGCAGCCAATACCAGTCCTCTGGAAACACCATATATTTT

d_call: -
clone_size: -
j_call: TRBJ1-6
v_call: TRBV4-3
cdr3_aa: CASSQDPDTNNSPLHF
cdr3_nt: TGCGCCAGCAGCCAAGATCCGGACACGAATAATTCACCCCTCCACTTT

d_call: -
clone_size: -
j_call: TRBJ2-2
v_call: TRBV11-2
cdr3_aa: CASTATAATGELFF
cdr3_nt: TGTGCCAGCACCGCGACGGCGGCCACCGGGGAGCTGTTTTTT

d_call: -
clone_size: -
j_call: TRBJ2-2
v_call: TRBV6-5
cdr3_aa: CASSSSTGQNTGELFF
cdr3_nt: TGTGCCAGCAGTTCGTCAACGGGACAGAACACCGGGGAGCTGTTTTTT

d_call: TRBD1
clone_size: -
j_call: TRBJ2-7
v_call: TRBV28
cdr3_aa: CASTMSGTGGYEQYF
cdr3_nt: TGTGCCAGCACAATGTCCGGGACAGGGGGTTACGAGCAGTACTTC

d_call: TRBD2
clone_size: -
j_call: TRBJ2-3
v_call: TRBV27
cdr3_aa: CASSLSSGAGTDTQYF
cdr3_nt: TGTGCCAGCAGTTTATCTTCGGGAGCGGGAACAGATACGCAGTATTTT

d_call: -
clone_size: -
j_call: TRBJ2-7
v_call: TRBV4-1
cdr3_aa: CASSQDSAGEQYF
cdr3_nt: TGCGCCAGCAGCCAAGATTCAGCGGGCGAGCAGTACTTC

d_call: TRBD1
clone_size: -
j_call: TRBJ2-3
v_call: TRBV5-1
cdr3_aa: CASSLAGDRASTDTQYF
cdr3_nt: TGCGCCAGCAGCTTGGCCGGGGACAGGGCCAGCACAGATACGCAGTATTTT

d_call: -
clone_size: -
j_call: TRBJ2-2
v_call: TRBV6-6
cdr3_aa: CASSYSGYTGELFF
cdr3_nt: TGTGCCAGCAGTTACTCGGGTTACACCGGGGAGCTGTTTTTT

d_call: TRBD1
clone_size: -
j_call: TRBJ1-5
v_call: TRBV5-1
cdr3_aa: CASSPGTGQGPQHF
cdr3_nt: TGCGCCAGCAGCCCTGGGACAGGCCAGGGGCCCCAGCATTTT

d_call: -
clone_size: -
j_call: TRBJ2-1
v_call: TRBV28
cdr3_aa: CASRTPGNEQFF
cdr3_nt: TGTGCCAGCAGGACCCCAGGGAATGAGCAGTTCTTC

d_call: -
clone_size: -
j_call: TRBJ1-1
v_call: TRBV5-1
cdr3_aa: CASSLEVNSPNTEAFF
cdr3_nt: TGCGCCAGCAGCTTGGAGGTGAACAGCCCGAACACTGAAGCTTTCTTT

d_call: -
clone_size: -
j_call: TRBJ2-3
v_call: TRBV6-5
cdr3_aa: CASSYNLVPGTDTQYF
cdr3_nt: TGTGCCAGCAGTTACAATTTGGTCCCGGGCACAGATACGCAGTATTTT

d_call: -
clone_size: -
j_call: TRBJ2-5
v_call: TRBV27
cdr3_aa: CASSQYGAAAQETQYF
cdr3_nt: TGTGCCAGCAGTCAATATGGGGCCGCGGCCCAAGAGACCCAGTACTTC

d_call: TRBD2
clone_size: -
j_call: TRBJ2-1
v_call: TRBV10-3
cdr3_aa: CAIGGDGHLSPGTEQFF
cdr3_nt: TGTGCCATCGGGGGGGACGGTCACCTATCACCCGGTACTGAGCAGTTCTTC

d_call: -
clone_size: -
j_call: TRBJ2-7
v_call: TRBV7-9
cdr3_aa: CASSLAEDLDYEQYF
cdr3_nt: TGTGCCAGCAGCTTAGCCGAGGATTTGGACTACGAGCAGTACTTC

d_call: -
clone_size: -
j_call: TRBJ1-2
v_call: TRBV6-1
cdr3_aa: CASSDSPGPNYGYTF
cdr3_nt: TGTGCCAGCAGTGACAGCCCCGGACCTAACTATGGCTACACCTTC

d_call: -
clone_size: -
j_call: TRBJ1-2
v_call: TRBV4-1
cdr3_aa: CASSQNRDTFYGYTF
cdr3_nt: TGCGCCAGCAGCCAGAACCGGGACACCTTCTATGGCTACACCTTC

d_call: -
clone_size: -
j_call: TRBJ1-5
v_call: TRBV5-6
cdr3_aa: CASSFFDQPQHF
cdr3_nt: TGTGCCAGCAGCTTTTTTGATCAGCCCCAGCATTTT

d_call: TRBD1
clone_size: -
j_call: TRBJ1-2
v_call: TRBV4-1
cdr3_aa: CASSQDPGTGPSYGYTF
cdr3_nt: TGCGCCAGCAGCCAAGATCCGGGGACAGGGCCAAGCTATGGCTACACCTTC

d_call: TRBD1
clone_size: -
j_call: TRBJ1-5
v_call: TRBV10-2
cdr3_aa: CASSETGARNQPQHF
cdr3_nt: TGCGCCAGCAGTGAGACAGGGGCCCGCAATCAGCCCCAGCATTTT

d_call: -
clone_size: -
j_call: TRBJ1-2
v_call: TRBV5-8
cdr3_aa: CASSLTRDTYYGYTF
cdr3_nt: TGTGCCAGCAGCTTGACGCGGGACACCTACTATGGCTACACCTTC

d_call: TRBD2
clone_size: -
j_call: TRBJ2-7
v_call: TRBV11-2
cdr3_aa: CASSSGLAGVHEQYF
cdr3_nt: TGTGCCAGCAGCTCGGGACTAGCGGGAGTTCACGAGCAGTACTTC

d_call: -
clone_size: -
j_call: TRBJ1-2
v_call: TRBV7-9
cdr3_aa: CASSVNANYGYTF
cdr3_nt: TGTGCCAGCAGCGTAAATGCTAACTATGGCTACACCTTC

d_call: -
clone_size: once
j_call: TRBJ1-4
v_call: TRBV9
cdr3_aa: CASSVGGSSSEKLFF
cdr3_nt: TGTGCCAGCAGCGTAGGAGGGAGCTCCAGTGAAAAACTGTTTTTT

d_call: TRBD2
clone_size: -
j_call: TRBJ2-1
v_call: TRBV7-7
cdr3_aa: CASSVSGGAYNEQFF
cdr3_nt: TGTGCTAGCAGCGTTAGCGGGGGGGCCTACAATGAGCAGTTCTTC

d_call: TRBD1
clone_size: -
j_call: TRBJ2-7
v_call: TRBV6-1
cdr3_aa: CASRSRQGWNEQYF
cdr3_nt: TGTGCCAGCAGGTCGAGACAGGGATGGAACGAGCAGTACTTC

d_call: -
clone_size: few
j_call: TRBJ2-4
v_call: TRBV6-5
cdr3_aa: CASSSPGEENIQYF
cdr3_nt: TGTGCCAGCAGTTCGCCGGGGGAAGAAAACATTCAGTACTTC

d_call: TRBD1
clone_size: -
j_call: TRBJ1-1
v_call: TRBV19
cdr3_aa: CASRDRALNTEAFF
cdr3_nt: TGTGCCAGCAGGGACAGGGCGTTGAACACTGAAGCTTTCTTT

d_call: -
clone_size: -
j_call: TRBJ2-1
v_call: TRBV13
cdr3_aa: CASSLRGYEQFF
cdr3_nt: TGTGCCAGCAGCTTGAGGGGTTATGAGCAGTTCTTC

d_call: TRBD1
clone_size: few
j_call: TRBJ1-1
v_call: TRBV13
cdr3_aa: CASRFGTAMNTEAFF
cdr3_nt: TGTGCCAGCAGATTCGGGACAGCAATGAACACTGAAGCTTTCTTT

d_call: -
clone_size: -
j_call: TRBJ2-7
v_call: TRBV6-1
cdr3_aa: CASRTYYEQYF
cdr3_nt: TGTGCCAGCAGAACCTACTACGAGCAGTACTTC

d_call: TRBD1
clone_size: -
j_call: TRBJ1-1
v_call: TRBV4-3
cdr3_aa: CASSRVTGGNTEAFF
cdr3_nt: TGCGCCAGCAGCCGGGTTACAGGGGGTAACACTGAAGCTTTCTTT

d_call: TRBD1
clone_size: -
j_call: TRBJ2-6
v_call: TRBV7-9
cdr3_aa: CASSSRTGTGSSGANVLTF
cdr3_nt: TGTGCCAGCAGTTCCCGAACCGGGACAGGGAGCTCTGGGGCCAACGTCCTGACTTTC

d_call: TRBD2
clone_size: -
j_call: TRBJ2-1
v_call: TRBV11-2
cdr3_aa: CASSLEVSGRYNEQFF
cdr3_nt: TGTGCCAGCAGCTTAGAGGTTAGCGGGAGGTACAATGAGCAGTTCTTC

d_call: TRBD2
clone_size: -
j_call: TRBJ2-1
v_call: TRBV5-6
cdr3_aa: CASSYWTSGRAYNEQFF
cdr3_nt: TGTGCCAGCAGCTACTGGACTAGCGGGAGGGCCTACAATGAGCAGTTCTTC

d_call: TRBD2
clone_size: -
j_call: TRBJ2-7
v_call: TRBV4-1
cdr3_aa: CASSHRGLAGSPYEQYF
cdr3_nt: TGCGCCAGCAGCCATCGCGGACTAGCGGGGAGCCCCTACGAGCAGTACTTC

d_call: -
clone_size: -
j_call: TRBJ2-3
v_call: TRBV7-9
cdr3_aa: CASSHPSGPREDTQYF
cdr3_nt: TGTGCCAGCAGCCATCCTTCAGGGCCTCGGGAAGATACGCAGTATTTT